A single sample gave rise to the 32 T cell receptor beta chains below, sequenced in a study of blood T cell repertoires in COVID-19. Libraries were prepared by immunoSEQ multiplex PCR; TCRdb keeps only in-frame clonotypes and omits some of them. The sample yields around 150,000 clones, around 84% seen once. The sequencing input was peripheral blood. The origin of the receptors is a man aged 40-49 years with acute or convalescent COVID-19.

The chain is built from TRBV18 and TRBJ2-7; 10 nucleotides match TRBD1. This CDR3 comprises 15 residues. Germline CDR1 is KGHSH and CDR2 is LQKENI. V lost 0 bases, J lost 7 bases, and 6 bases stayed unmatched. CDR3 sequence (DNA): TGTGCCAGCTCACCACCGGGACAGGGGAAAGTGGAGCAGTACTTC. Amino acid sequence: CASSPPGQGKVEQYF.

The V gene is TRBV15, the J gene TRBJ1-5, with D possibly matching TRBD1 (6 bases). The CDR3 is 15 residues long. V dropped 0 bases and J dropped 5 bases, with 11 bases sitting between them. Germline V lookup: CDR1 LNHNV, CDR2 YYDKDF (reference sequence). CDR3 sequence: CATSRDLGGHQPQHF. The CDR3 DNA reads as TGTGCCACCAGCAGAGATCTCGGGGGGCATCAGCCCCAGCATTTT.

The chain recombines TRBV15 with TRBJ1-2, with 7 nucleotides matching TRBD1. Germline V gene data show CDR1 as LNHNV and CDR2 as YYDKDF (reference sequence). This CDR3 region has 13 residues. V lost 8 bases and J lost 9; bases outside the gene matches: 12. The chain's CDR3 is CATSIPLTGSYTF. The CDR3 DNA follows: TGTGCCACCTCGATACCTTTGACAGGGAGCTACACCTTC.

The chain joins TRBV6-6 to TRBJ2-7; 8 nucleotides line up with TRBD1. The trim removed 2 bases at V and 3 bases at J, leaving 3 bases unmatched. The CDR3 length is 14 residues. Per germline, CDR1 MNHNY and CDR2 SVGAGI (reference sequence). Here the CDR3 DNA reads TGTGCCAGCAGTTACGGTGGACAGGGCTACGAGCAGTACTTC. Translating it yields CASSYGGQGYEQYF.

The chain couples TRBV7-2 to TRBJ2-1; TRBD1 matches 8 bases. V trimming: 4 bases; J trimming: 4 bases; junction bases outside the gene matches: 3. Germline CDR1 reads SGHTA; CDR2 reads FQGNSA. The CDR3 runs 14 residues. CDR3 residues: CASSSGQGYNEQFF. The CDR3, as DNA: TGTGCCAGCAGCTCCGGACAGGGTTACAATGAGCAGTTCTTC.

CDR3 residues: CASSLRQETEQYF. CDR3 sequence (DNA): TGTGCCAGCAGCTTAAGACAGGAGACCGAGCAGTACTTC. The chain links TRBV7-3 to TRBJ2-7; D is possibly TRBD1 (6 bases). The V end was cut by 1 base, the J end by 6 bases, with 10 bases between. The V gene's germline CDR1 is SGHTA and CDR2 FQGTGA. The CDR3 is 13 residues long.

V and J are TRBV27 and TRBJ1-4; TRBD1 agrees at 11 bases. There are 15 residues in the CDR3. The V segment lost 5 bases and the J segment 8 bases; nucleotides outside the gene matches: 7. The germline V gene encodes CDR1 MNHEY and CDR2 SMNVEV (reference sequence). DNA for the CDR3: TGTGCCAGCAGTCGAACGGACAGGGGGCGCGAAAAACTGTTTTTT. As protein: CASSRTDRGREKLFF.

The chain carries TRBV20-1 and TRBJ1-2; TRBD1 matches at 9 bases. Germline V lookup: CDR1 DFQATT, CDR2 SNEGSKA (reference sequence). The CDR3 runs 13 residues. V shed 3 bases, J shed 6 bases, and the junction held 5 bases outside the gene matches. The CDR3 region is CSASRGQGDGYTF. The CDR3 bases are TGCAGTGCTAGTAGGGGACAGGGCGATGGCTACACCTTC.

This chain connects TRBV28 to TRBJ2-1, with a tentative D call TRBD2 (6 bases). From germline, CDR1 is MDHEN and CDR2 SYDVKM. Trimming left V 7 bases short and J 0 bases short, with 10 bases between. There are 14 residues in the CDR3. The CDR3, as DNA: TGTGCCAGCAATGCCGGGGGCTCCTACAATGAGCAGTTCTTC. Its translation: CASNAGGSYNEQFF.

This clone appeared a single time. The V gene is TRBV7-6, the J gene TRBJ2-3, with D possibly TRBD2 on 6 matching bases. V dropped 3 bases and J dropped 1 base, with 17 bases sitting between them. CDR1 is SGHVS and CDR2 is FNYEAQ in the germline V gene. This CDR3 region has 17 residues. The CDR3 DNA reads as TGTGCCAGCAGCTTCCCTATCGGGGGAAGCGGCACAGATACGCAGTATTTT. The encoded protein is CASSFPIGGSGTDTQYF.

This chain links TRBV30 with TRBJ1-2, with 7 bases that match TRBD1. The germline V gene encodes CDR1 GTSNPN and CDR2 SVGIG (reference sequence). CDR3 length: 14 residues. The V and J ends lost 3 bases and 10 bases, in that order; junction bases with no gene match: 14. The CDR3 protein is CAWRGTGDFGAYTF. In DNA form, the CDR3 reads TGTGCCTGGAGGGGAACAGGGGACTTCGGTGCCTACACCTTC. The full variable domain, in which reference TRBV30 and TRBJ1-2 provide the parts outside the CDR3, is SQTIHQWPATLVQPVGSPLSLECTVEGTSNPNLYWYRQAAGRGLQLLFYSVGIGQISSEVPQNLSASRPQDRQFILSSKKLLLSDSGFYLCAWRGTGDFGAYTFGSGTRLTVV.

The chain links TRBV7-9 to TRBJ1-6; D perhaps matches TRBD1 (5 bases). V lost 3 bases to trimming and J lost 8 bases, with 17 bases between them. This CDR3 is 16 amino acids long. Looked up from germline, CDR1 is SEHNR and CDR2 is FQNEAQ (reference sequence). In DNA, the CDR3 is TGTGCCAGCAGCTTTGCGACAGACCTTTCTTATTCACCCCTCCACTTT. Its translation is CASSFATDLSYSPLHF.

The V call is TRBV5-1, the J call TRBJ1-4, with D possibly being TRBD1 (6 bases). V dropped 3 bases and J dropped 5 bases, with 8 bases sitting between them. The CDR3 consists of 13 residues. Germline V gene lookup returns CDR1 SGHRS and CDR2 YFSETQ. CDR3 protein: CASSSGQNEKLFF. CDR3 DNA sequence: TGCGCCAGCAGCTCTGGACAGAATGAAAAACTGTTTTTT.

Here the CDR3 DNA reads TGTGCCAGCAGTTACTCGACTCCACCGATAGCTTTCTTT. The encoded protein is CASSYSTPPIAFF. The chain has TRBV6-5 and TRBJ1-1; D remains unclear. The CDR3 is 13 amino acids. Germline V lookup: CDR1 MNHEY, CDR2 SVGAGI. The V and J ends lost 0 bases and 10 bases respectively, with 12 bases between them.

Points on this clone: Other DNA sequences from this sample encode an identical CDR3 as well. For the CDR3, the DNA is TGTGCCAGCAGTTTCGGTGGTCAGCCCCAGCATTTT. Protein: CASSFGGQPQHF. The chain combines TRBV12-3 or TRBV12-4 with TRBJ1-5; D is ambiguous. V dropped 3 bases and J dropped 6 bases, with 6 bases sitting between them. This CDR3 contains 12 residues.

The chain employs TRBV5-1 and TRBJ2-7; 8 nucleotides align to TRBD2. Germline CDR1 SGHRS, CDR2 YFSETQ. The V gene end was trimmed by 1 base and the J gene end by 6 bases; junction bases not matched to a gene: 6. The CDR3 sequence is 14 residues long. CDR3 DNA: TGCGCCAGCAGCTTGAAAGCGGGGGTTCCCGAGCAGTACTTC. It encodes CASSLKAGVPEQYF. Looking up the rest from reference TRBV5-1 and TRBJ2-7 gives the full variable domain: KAGVTQTPRYLIKTRGQQVTLSCSPISGHRSVSWYQQTPGQGLQFLFEYFSETQRNKGNFPGRFSGRQFSNSRSEMNVSTLELGDSALYLCASSLKAGVPEQYFGPGTRLTVT.

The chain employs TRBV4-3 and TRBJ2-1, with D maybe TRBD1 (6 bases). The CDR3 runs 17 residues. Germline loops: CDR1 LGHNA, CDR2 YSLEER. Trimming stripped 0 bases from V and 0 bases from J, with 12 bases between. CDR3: CASSQEGASGSYNEQFF. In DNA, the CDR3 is TGCGCCAGCAGCCAAGAGGGGGCATCGGGCTCCTACAATGAGCAGTTCTTC.

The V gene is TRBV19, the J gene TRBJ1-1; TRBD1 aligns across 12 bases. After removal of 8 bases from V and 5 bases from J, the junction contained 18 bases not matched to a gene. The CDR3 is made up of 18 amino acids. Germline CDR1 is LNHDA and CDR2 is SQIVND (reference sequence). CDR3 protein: CASSKLPAGTGGSTEAFF. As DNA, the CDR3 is TGTGCCAGTTCTAAACTCCCGGCCGGGACAGGGGGCAGTACTGAAGCTTTCTTT.

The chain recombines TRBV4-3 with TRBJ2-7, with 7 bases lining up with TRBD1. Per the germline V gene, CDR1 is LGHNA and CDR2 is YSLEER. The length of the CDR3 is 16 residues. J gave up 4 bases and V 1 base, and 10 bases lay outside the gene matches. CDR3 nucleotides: TGCGCCAGCAGCCAAGGTCACAGGGGTCCCCCTTACGAGCAGTACTTC. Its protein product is CASSQGHRGPPYEQYF.

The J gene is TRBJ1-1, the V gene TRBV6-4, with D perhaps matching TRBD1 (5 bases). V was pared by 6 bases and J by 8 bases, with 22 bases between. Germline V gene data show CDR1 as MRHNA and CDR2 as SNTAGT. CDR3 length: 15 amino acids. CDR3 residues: CASSGRGTDAFEAFF. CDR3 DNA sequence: TGTGCCAGCAGCGGGCGGGGGACCGATGCTTTCGAAGCTTTCTTT.

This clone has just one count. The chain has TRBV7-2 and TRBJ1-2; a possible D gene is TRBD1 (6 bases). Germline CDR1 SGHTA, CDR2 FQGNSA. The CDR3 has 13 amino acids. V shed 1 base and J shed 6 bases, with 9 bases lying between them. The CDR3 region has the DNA TGTGCCAGCAGCTTAGTACAGGGTAATGGCTACACCTTC. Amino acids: CASSLVQGNGYTF.

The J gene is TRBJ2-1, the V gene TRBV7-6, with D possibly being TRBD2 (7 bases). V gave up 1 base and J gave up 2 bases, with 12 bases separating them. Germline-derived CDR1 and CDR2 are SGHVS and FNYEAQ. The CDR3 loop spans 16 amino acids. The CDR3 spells CASSLEGGGTYNEQFF. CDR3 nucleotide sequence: TGTGCCAGCAGCTTAGAAGGGGGGGGGACCTACAATGAGCAGTTCTTC.

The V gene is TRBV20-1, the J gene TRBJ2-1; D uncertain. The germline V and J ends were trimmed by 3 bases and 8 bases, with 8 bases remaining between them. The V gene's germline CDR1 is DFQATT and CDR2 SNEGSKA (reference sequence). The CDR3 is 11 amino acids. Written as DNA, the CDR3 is TGCAGTGCTAGCCCACTCGATGAGCAGTTCTTC. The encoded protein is CSASPLDEQFF.

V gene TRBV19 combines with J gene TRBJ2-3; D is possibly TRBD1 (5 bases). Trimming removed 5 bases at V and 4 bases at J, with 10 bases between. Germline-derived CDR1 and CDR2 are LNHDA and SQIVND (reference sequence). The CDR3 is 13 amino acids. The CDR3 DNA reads TGTGCCAGTAGTCTCCAGGGTGCAGATACGCAGTATTTT. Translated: CASSLQGADTQYF.

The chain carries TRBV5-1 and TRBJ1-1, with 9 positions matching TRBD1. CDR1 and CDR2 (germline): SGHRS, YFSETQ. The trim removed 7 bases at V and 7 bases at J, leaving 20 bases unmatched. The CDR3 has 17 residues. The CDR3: CASLPGQGTGGPLEAFF. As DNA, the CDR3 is TGCGCCAGCCTCCCGGGACAGGGAACGGGAGGGCCTCTTGAAGCTTTCTTT.

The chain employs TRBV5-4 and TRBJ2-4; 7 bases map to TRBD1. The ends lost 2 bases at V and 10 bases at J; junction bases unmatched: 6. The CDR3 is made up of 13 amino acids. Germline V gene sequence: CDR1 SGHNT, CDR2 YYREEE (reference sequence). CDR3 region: CASSFEGQLIQYF. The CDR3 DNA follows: TGTGCCAGCAGCTTTGAGGGACAGCTAATTCAGTACTTC. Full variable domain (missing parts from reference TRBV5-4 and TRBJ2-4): ETGVTQSPTHLIKTRGQQVTLRCSSQSGHNTVSWYQQALGQGPQFIFQYYREEENGRGNFPPRFSGLQFPNYSSELNVNALELDDSALYLCASSFEGQLIQYFGAGTRLSVL.

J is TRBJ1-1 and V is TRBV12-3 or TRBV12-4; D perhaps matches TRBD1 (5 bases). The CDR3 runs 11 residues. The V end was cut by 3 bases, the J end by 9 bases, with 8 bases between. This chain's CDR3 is CASSLGQQAFF. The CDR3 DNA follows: TGTGCCAGCAGTTTGGGGCAACAAGCTTTCTTT.

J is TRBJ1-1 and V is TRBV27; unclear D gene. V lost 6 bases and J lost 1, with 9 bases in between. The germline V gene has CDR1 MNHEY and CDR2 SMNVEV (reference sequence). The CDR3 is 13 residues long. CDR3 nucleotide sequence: TGTGCCAGCAGACGTACAGAGAACACTGAAGCTTTCTTT. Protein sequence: CASRRTENTEAFF.

CDR3 bases: TGTGCCAGCAGTGAGTTTGGGGCCACTGAAGCTTTCTTT. Protein sequence: CASSEFGATEAFF. The V gene is TRBV2, the J gene TRBJ1-1; perhaps TRBD1 as D (5 bases). Germline V gene sequence: CDR1 SNHLY, CDR2 FYNNEI. The V end lost 3 bases, the J end lost 4 bases, and 9 bases lay between the germline ends. This CDR3 comprises 13 residues.

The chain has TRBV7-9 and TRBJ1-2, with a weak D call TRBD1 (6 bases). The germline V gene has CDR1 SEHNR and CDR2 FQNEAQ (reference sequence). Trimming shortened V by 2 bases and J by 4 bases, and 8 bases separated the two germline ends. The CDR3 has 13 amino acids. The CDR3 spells CASSLQGPYGYTF. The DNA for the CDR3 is TGTGCCAGCAGCTTACAGGGGCCCTATGGCTACACCTTC.

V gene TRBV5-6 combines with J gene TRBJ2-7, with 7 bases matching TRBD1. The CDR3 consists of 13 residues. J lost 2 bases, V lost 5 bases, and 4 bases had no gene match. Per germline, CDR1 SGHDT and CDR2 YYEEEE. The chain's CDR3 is CASSPGTAYEQYF. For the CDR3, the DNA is TGTGCCAGCAGTCCCGGGACAGCCTACGAGCAGTACTTC.

The CDR3 coding sequence is TGTGCCAGCAGCTCGAGCGGGGGCTACGACGAGCAGTACTTC. This gives the protein CASSSSGGYDEQYF. J is TRBJ2-7 and V is TRBV7-2; 8 bases are a match to TRBD2. Germline lookup yields CDR1 SGHTA and CDR2 FQGNSA. With V trimmed by 4 bases and J by 5 bases, 7 bases remained unmatched. The CDR3 extends over 14 amino acids.